This T cell receptor (beta chain) was found in a study of blood T cell repertoires in COVID-19. Study summary: Whether acute or convalescent, the COVID-19 samples came from the United States, Italy and Spain. The cDNA or gDNA used as material had been derived from T cells, B-cell-depleted T cells, or PBMCs.

The CDR3 totals 15 residues. Germline CDR1 is SGHVS and CDR2 is FQNEAQ. Losses at the gene ends were 0 bases for V and 7 bases for J; bases not matched to a gene: 5. TCRdb's copy holds only in-frame clones and misses some; the assay was immunoSEQ multiplex PCR. The sample shows roughly 170,000 clones, approximately 87% of them seen only once. The sequence was obtained from a man between 65 and 80 years old with active or convalescent COVID-19. V usage is TRBV7-8 and J usage is TRBJ2-7, with 11 nucleotides matching TRBD2. The sample comprised peripheral blood. Here the CDR3 reads CASSLALAGVGEQYF. CDR3 nucleotides: TGTGCCAGCAGCTTAGCACTAGCGGGAGTAGGAGAGCAGTACTTC.